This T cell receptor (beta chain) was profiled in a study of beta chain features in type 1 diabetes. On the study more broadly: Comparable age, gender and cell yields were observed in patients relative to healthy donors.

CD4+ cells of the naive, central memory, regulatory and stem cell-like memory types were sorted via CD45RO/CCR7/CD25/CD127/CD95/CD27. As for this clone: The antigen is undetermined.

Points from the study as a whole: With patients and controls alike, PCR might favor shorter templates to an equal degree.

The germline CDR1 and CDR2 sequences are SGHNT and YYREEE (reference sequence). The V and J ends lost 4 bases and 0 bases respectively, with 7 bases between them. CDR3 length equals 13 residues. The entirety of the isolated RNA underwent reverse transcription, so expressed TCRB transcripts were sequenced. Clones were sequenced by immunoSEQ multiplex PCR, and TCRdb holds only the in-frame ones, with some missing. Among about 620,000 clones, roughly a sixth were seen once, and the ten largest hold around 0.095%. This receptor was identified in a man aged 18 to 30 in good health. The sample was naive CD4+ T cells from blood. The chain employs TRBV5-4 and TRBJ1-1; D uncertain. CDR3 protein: CASSTIMNTEAFF. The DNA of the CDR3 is TGTGCCAGCAGCACAATCATGAACACTGAAGCTTTCTTT.